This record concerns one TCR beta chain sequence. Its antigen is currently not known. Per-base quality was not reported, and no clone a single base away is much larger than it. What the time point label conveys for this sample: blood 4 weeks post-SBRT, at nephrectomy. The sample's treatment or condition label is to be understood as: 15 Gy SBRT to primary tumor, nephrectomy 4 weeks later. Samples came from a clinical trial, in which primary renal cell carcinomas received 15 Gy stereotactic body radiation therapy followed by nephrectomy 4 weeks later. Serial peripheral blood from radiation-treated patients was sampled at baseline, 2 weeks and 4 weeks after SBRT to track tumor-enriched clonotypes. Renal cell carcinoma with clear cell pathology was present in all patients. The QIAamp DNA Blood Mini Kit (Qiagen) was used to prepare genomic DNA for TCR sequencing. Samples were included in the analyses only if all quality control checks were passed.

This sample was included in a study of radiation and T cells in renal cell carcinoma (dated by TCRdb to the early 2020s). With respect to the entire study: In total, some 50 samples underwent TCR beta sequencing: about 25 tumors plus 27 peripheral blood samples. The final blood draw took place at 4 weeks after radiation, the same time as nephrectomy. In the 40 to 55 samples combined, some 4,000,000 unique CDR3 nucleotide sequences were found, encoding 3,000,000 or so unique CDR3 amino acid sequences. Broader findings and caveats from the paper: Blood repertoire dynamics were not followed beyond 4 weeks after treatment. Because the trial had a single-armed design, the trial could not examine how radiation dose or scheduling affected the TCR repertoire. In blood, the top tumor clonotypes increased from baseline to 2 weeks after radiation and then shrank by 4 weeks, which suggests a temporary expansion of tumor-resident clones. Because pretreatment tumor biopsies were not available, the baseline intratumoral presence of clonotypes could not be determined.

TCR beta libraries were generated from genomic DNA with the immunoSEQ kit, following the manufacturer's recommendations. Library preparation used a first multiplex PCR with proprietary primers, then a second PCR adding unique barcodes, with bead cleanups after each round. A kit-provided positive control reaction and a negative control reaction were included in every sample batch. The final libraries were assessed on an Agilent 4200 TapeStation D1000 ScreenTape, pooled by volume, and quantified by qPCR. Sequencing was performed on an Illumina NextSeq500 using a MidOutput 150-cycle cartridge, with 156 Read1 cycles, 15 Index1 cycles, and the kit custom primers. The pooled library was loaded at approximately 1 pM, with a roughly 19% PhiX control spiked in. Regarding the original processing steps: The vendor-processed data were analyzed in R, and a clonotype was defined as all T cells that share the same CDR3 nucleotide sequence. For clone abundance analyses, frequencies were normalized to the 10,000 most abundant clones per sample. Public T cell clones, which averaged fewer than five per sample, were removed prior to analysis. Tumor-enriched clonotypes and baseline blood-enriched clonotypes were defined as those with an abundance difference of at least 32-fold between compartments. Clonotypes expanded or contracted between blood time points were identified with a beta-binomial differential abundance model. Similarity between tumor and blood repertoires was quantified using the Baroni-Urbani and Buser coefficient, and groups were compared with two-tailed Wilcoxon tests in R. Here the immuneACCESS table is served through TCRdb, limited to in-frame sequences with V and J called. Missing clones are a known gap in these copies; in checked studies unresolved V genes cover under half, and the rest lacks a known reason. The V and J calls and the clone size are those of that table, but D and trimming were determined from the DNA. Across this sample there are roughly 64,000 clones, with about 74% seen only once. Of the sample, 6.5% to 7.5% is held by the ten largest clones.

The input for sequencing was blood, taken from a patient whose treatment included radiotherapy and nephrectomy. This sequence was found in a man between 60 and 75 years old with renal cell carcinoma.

The CDR3 amino acid sequence is: CASSVGDGLYEQYF. At the DNA level, the sequence is TGTGCCAGCAGCGTCGGGGACGGGCTTTACGAGCAGTACTTC. The V and J genes are TRBV7-6 and TRBJ2-7; the D match is possibly TRBD1 or TRBD2, with 5 bases aligned in each. Based on the germline V gene, the CDR1 and CDR2 sequences are SGHVS and FNYEAQ. The CDR3 starts with the cysteine, ends with the phenylalanine, and has 14 residues. CDR3 DNA is the only sequence kept; it has 42 bases, read in frame from the first base. V lost 5 bases and J lost 4 bases; the stretch between them is 15 bases long.